These 21 T cell receptor beta chains were sequenced from one sample in a study of blood T cell repertoires in COVID-19. Only in-frame clones appear in the TCRdb table, and some are missing; sequencing was by immunoSEQ multiplex PCR. The sample lists some 260,000 clones, around 87% occurring once. Sequencing was carried out using PBMCs or T cells enriched from blood (not recorded which). These receptors came from a woman aged 30 to 39 with acute COVID-19.

The V gene is TRBV6-2 or TRBV6-3, the J gene TRBJ2-6; 11 nucleotides line up with TRBD2. The CDR3 consists of 18 residues. CDR1 is MNHEY and CDR2 is SVGEGT in the germline V gene. Trimming took 3 bases from V and 6 from J; bases not matched to a gene: 10. The CDR3 loop is CASSYRLAGGLEANVLTF. The CDR3 coding sequence is TGTGCCAGCAGTTATAGGCTAGCGGGGGGCCTAGAGGCCAACGTCCTGACTTTC.

The chain recombines TRBV11-2 with TRBJ1-4; perhaps TRBD1 as D (6 bases). The CDR3 extends over 16 amino acids. Germline CDR1 is SGHAT and CDR2 is FQNNGV. Trimming took 1 base from V and 6 from J, leaving 15 bases between them. Here the CDR3 reads CASSLAGGAGHEKLFF. For the CDR3, the DNA is TGTGCCAGCAGCTTAGCGGGGGGGGCCGGGCATGAAAAACTGTTTTTT.

The V gene is TRBV7-9, the J gene TRBJ2-7; no clear D. From germline, CDR1 is SEHNR and CDR2 FQNEAQ (reference sequence). V dropped 0 bases and J dropped 7 bases, with 7 bases sitting between them. This CDR3 is built from 12 residues. CDR3 nucleotides: TGTGCCAGCAGCTTAGCCACTATGGAGCAGTACTTC. Protein sequence: CASSLATMEQYF.

This chain links TRBV7-8 with TRBJ1-1; 7 bases align to TRBD1. This CDR3 has 14 amino acids. Trimming at V came to 5 bases and at J to 6 bases, leaving 9 bases not matched to a gene. Germline lookup yields CDR1 SGHVS and CDR2 FQNEAQ. In DNA, the CDR3 is TGTGCCAGCAGCGTAAGCCGGGACAGAGCTGAAGCTTTCTTT. This codes for CASSVSRDRAEAFF.

The chain employs TRBV11-2 and TRBJ2-7, with 9 bases identical to TRBD1. The CDR3 is 15 amino acids. The V segment lost 0 bases and the J segment 4 bases; nucleotides outside the gene matches: 4. The germline CDR1 and CDR2 sequences are SGHAT and FQNNGV. The CDR3 region has the DNA TGTGCCAGCAGCTTAGATCTGGGACAGGGTTACGAGCAGTACTTC. As protein: CASSLDLGQGYEQYF.

This clone was recorded a few times. This sequence joins TRBV5-1 and TRBJ2-1, with TRBD1 as a possible D gene (5 bases). The length of the CDR3 is 14 residues. The germline gives CDR1 SGHRS, CDR2 YFSETQ. V shed 0 bases and J shed 6 bases, with 10 bases lying between them. CDR3 nucleotides: TGCGCCAGCAGCTTGGGACAGCTCTCCAATGAGCAGTTCTTC. Amino acid sequence: CASSLGQLSNEQFF.

V is TRBV19 and J is TRBJ1-2; D gene uncertain. In germline, CDR1 is LNHDA, CDR2 SQIVND (reference sequence). Trimming removed 6 bases from V and 3 bases from J, with 17 bases in between. This CDR3 is 15 amino acids long. The CDR3 bases are TGTGCCAGTAGCCACCCCTTCACAGTGGACTATGGCTACACCTTC. Translation: CASSHPFTVDYGYTF.

The chain is built from TRBV18 and TRBJ1-4; possible D gene TRBD1, 5 bases. Germline-derived CDR1 and CDR2 are KGHSH and LQKENI. V lost 0 bases to trimming and J lost 8 bases, with 13 bases between them. This CDR3 is 15 amino acids long. The CDR3 sequence: CASSPPGGIGEKLFF. DNA of the CDR3: TGTGCCAGCTCACCACCGGGGGGGATTGGAGAAAAACTGTTTTTT. The full variable domain, completed using reference TRBV18 and TRBJ1-4, is NAGVMQNPRHLVRRRGQEARLRCSPMKGHSHVYWYRQLPEEGLKFMVYLQKENIIDESGMPKERFSAEFPKEGPSILRIQQVVRGDSAAYFCASSPPGGIGEKLFFGSGTQLSVL.

The J gene is TRBJ1-1, the V gene TRBV19, with 7 nucleotides matching TRBD1. Trimming took 3 bases from V and 1 from J; bases not matched to a gene: 5. The CDR3 is 15 residues long. The germline CDR1 and CDR2 sequences are LNHDA and SQIVND (reference sequence). CDR3 coding DNA: TGTGCCAGTAGTATCATGGGACAGAAGAACACTGAAGCTTTCTTT. Translation: CASSIMGQKNTEAFF.

V gene TRBV7-9 combines with J gene TRBJ1-6, with 7 bases identical to TRBD1. Germline V gene lookup returns CDR1 SEHNR and CDR2 FQNEAQ (reference sequence). The CDR3 has 14 amino acids. J gave up 9 bases and V 4 bases, and 6 bases lay outside the gene matches. CDR3 residues: CASSSNRGPSPLHF. The CDR3 region has the DNA TGTGCCAGCAGCTCCAACAGGGGTCCTTCACCCCTCCACTTT.

The chain is built from TRBV28 and TRBJ1-5; D remains unclear. Trimming removed 2 bases from V and 6 bases from J, with 8 bases in between. This CDR3 has 13 amino acids. Germline V gene data show CDR1 as MDHEN and CDR2 as SYDVKM. CDR3 loop: CASSLLRGQPQHF. CDR3 sequence (DNA): TGTGCCAGCAGTTTACTCCGGGGTCAGCCCCAGCATTTT.

The gene calls are TRBV7-2 and TRBJ2-5; tentative D call: TRBD1 (6 bases). The CDR3 extends over 14 amino acids. Germline lookup yields CDR1 SGHTA and CDR2 FQGNSA. V was clipped by 5 bases and J by 7 bases, with 17 bases between them. In DNA form, the CDR3 reads TGTGCCAGCAGCCGGCAGGGGATTCACATGACCCAGTACTTC. It translates to CASSRQGIHMTQYF. Variable domain in full (rest from reference TRBV7-2 and TRBJ2-5): GAGVSQSPSNKVTEKGKDVELRCDPISGHTALYWYRQSLGQGLEFLIYFQGNSAPDKSGLPSDRFSAERTGGSVSTLTIQRTQQEDSAVYLCASSRQGIHMTQYFGPGTRLLVL.

V and J are TRBV7-6 and TRBJ2-5, with TRBD2 identical over 11 bases. CDR1 is SGHVS, CDR2 FNYEAQ, per germline. The CDR3 has 16 amino acids. The ends lost 2 bases at V and 2 bases at J; junction bases unmatched: 4. This CDR3 reads CASSLNLAGGQETQYF. The CDR3 region has the DNA TGTGCCAGCAGCTTAAATTTAGCGGGAGGGCAAGAGACCCAGTACTTC.

This chain links TRBV2 with TRBJ1-5; TRBD1 agrees at 8 bases. Germline CDR1 and CDR2: SNHLY and FYNNEI. The CDR3 has 15 amino acids. The ends lost 5 bases at V and 3 bases at J; junction bases unmatched: 6. Written as DNA, the CDR3 is TGTGCCAGCAGTTACCGGGACAGGATCAATCAGCCCCAGCATTTT. This encodes CASSYRDRINQPQHF.

The chain uses TRBV5-5 and TRBJ1-2; D call uncertain. Trimming pared 0 bases from V and 3 bases from J, leaving 9 bases between. CDR3 length: 14 amino acids. Germline V lookup: CDR1 SGHKS, CDR2 YYEKEE (reference sequence). The CDR3 bases are TGTGCCAGCAGCTTGGGGTTGGGAGACTATGGCTACACCTTC. Its protein is CASSLGLGDYGYTF.

The chain joins TRBV28 to TRBJ1-6; unclear D gene. V gave up 5 bases and J gave up 7 bases, with 12 bases separating them. The CDR3 consists of 14 residues. Germline CDR1 MDHEN, CDR2 SYDVKM. CDR3 DNA sequence: TGTGCCAGCAGTCTACAGAGATCCAATTCACCCCTCCACTTT. This gives the protein CASSLQRSNSPLHF. The whole variable domain, filled in from reference TRBV28 and TRBJ1-6, reads DVKVTQSSRYLVKRTGEKVFLECVQDMDHENMFWYRQDPGLGLRLIYFSYDVKMKEKGDIPEGYSVSREKKERFSLILESASTNQTSMYLCASSLQRSNSPLHFGNGTRLTVT.

The rearrangement links TRBV9 to TRBJ1-4, with D maybe TRBD1 (5 bases). The germline gives CDR1 SGDLS, CDR2 YYNGEE. The CDR3 has 14 amino acids. Deletions cut 4 bases from V and 0 bases from J, with 7 bases between. This CDR3 reads CASSPGSTNEKLFF. Here the CDR3 DNA reads TGTGCCAGCAGCCCAGGGTCAACTAATGAAAAACTGTTTTTT. The full variable domain, rest sourced from reference TRBV9 and TRBJ1-4, is DSGVTQTPKHLITATGQRVTLRCSPRSGDLSVYWYQQSLDQGLQFLIQYYNGEERAKGNILERFSAQQFPDLHSELNLSSLELGDSALYFCASSPGSTNEKLFFGSGTQLSVL.

CDR3 sequence reads: CASRKGQDAGYTF. The CDR3 DNA reads as TGTGCCAGCAGGAAGGGGCAGGACGCTGGCTACACCTTC. The rearrangement joins TRBV9 to TRBJ1-2; possibly TRBD1 for D (5 bases). The germline CDR1 and CDR2 sequences are SGDLS and YYNGEE. The CDR3 has 13 residues. Trimming took 5 bases from V and 7 from J, leaving 15 bases between them.

This sequence joins TRBV28 and TRBJ1-2; 8 nucleotides line up with TRBD1. The CDR3 has 14 residues. The junction had 5 bases not matched to a gene; V was cut back by 2 bases and J by 6 bases. Germline V CDR1 and CDR2: MDHEN, SYDVKM. CDR3 loop: CASSLLYRGDGYTF. The CDR3, as DNA: TGTGCCAGCAGTTTACTTTACAGGGGGGATGGCTACACCTTC.

The chain carries TRBV4-2 and TRBJ1-5; D is ambiguous. V was pared by 0 bases and J by 6 bases, with 6 bases between. In germline, CDR1 is LGHNA, CDR2 YNFKEQ. The CDR3 consists of 13 residues. The CDR3 DNA reads TGTGCCAGCAGCCAAGATCAGGCTCAGCCCCAGCATTTT. Its translation is CASSQDQAQPQHF.

CDR3 region: CASGTSGSGAQETQYF. Here the CDR3 DNA reads TGTGCCAGCGGGACTAGCGGGAGCGGGGCCCAAGAGACCCAGTACTTC. The chain links TRBV3-1 (or the pseudogene TRBV3-2) to TRBJ2-5, with TRBD2 identical over 14 bases. V dropped 8 bases and J dropped 1; count of bases not matched to a gene: 6. CDR3 length equals 16 residues. Germline loops: CDR1 LGHDT, CDR2 YNNKEL (reference sequence).